Described below is a single T cell receptor (beta chain) sequence and its context. This entry is derived from a study of blood T cell repertoires in COVID-19. Background on the study: Samples of COVID-19 (acute and convalescent) were obtained from the United States, Italy and Spain. The cDNA or gDNA used as material had been derived from T cells, B-cell-depleted T cells, or PBMCs.

Some clones are missing from TCRdb's copy, which holds only in-frame ones; the method was immunoSEQ multiplex PCR. Found here are 45,000 to 55,000 clones, more than 75% of them singletons; the top ten hold around 23%. The CDR3 is 19 residues long. The sample comprised peripheral blood. The genes are TRBV21-1 and TRBJ1-6; the table calls TRBD1, which could not be checked here. TRBV21-1 is labeled a pseudogene. The clonotype comes from a woman older than 75 with acute or convalescent COVID-19. The CDR3, as DNA: TGTGCCAGCGGCAGAAACGACAGTCTCCCACGTAGGTACAATTCACCCCTCCACTTT. Amino acids: CASGRNDSLPRRYNSPLHF.